This T cell receptor (beta chain) is from a study of OX40 agonist ivuxolimab in advanced cancers. Background for the entire study: The costimulatory receptor OX40 (CD134) was targeted by ivuxolimab, a fully human IgG2 agonistic monoclonal antibody. Intravenous ivuxolimab was administered to patients every 2 weeks at six dose levels: 0.01, 0.1, 0.3, 1.5, 3 and 10 mg/kg. Of the roughly 50 dose-escalation patients, hepatocellular carcinoma was present in about 20, melanoma in roughly 15, renal cell carcinoma in 9 and head and neck cancer in 9. In the dose-escalation cohort, 82.7% of patients were male, and the mean age was approximately 60 years, with a range of roughly 23 to 85. Prior anti-PD-1, anti-PD-L1 or anti-CTLA-4 therapy was permitted, and checkpoint inhibitors had been received by roughly 42% of dose-escalation patients. Partial responses occurred in three dose-escalation patients, of whom one had hepatocellular carcinoma and two had cutaneous melanoma. The purpose of peripheral TCRbeta sequencing was to test whether ivuxolimab changed TCR sequence diversity and led to clonal T-cell expansion. The paper reports the monotherapy dose-escalation portion (N ≈ 50 patients) of the phase I ivuxolimab trial. On the study overall, not on this receptor specifically: Partial responders in the 0.1-3.0 mg/kg groups had among the lowest normalized peripheral clonal expansion, especially among CD8+ T cells. Low levels of normalized T-cell clonal expansion were also seen in some patients who did not respond. Antigen specificity was not determined for the clonally expanded peripheral T cells. On average, CD8+ T cells showed more expanded clones than CD4+ T cells after ivuxolimab. At doses of 0.1 to 3.0 mg/kg, clonal expansion of both CD4+ and CD8+ T cells in blood was seen between baseline and week 6.

The CDR3 has 15 amino acids, counting the end cysteine and phenylalanine. Here the CDR3 DNA is all that survives: 45 bases in frame from base 1. From the germline V gene, CDR1 is LGHNA and CDR2 is YSLEER. V was cut back by 1 base and J by 6 bases, leaving a gap of 13 bases between them. The trial excluded patients who had a history of autoimmune disease or were on systemic immunosuppression. Peripheral blood for TCR sequencing was collected from all dose cohorts at baseline, on cycle 4 day 1, and on cycle 7 day 1. Samples came from an open-label, multicenter, first-in-human phase I dose-escalation trial of ivuxolimab. The trial enrolled adults with locally advanced or metastatic head and neck squamous cell, hepatocellular, melanoma or renal cell carcinoma. Before TCR sequencing, CD4+ and CD8+ T cells were separately sorted from peripheral blood. Genomic DNA was extracted from sorted cells for sequencing of the TCRbeta CDR3 region. TCRbeta CDR3 regions were sequenced using the immunoSEQ Assay. Sourced from immuneACCESS, this table was stored by TCRdb with only in-frame sequences that have V and J called. A share of the clones is absent; for the studies checked, an unresolved V gene accounts for under half, and the remainder has no known explanation. Within this sample are about 66,000 clones, with approximately 90% of them counted one time only. Together, the top ten hold just over 2% of the sample.

This clone was seen once. Its binding antigen is unknown. Base qualities are not at hand, and no much larger clone is one base apart. The sequence is built from TRBV4-3 and TRBJ2-1; tentative D gene TRBD1, with 6 bases matching. The sequence was collected from an adult with an advanced solid tumor such as melanoma, head and neck, liver or kidney cancer. The sequenced sample was CD4+ or CD8+ T cells sorted from blood, obtained in a trial of the OX40 agonist ivuxolimab. DNA sequence: TGCGCCAGCAGCCAAGCGGGGCTAGGGGGCAATGAGCAGTTCTTC. Its translation is CASSQAGLGGNEQFF.